The rows below give T cell receptor beta chains drawn from one sample of a study of cytomegalovirus exposure and HLA in healthy donors. Produced via immunoSEQ multiplex PCR; TCRdb's table is partial and in-frame only. The table records 180,000 or so clones, roughly 80% of them present only once. Sequencing was performed on PBMCs. The receptors come from a woman aged 18-30 years in good health and CMV-seronegative. CDR3s include the opening cysteine and the closing phenylalanine or tryptophan. The D gene is left open where the match is weak. Only part of the rows carry a size: once, few, many, or a class if the clone is expanded.

V	D	size	J	DNA	CDR3
TRBV13	TRBD2	-	TRBJ2-3	TGTGCCAGCAGCACGAGACTAGCGGGAGGGGGCACAGATACGCAGTATTTT	CASSTRLAGGGTDTQYF
TRBV2	-	once	TRBJ1-4	TGTGCCAGCAGTGAGCGGAGTGAAAAACTGTTTTTT	CASSERSEKLFF
TRBV7-9	-	few	TRBJ2-2	TGTGCCAGCAGCCTCGGACAAAACACCGGGGAGCTGTTTTTT	CASSLGQNTGELFF
TRBV5-1	TRBD2	-	TRBJ2-7	TGCGCCAGCAGCAGGACTAGCGGGGGGATACCCTACGAGCAGTACTTC	CASSRTSGGIPYEQYF
TRBV19	TRBD1	-	TRBJ2-1	TGTGCCATTTCCCGGACAGGTGCCTACAATGAGCAGTTCTTC	CAISRTGAYNEQFF
TRBV7-2	-	-	TRBJ2-2	TGTGCCAGCAGCTTAGGTCGATCTAGGAACACCGGGGAGCTGTTTTTT	CASSLGRSRNTGELFF
TRBV5-4	-	-	TRBJ2-3	TGTGCCAGCAGCTTGGCCCGGAGGACTGGTTCAGGCACAGATACGCAGTATTTT	CASSLARRTGSGTDTQYF
TRBV28	-	-	TRBJ2-7	TGTGCCAGCAGTTTAAGCCCCTACGAGCAGTACTTC	CASSLSPYEQYF
TRBV28	-	few	TRBJ1-4	TGTGCCAGCAGTTCAGTTCCAACTAATGAAAAACTGTTTTTT	CASSSVPTNEKLFF
TRBV6-1	TRBD2	once	TRBJ2-1	TGTGCCAGCAGTCGCGGGACTAGATCCTACAATGAGCAGTTCTTC	CASSRGTRSYNEQFF
TRBV6-5	-	-	TRBJ1-4	TGTGCCAGCAGCCCGCAGGCACCGAATGAAAAACTGTTTTTT	CASSPQAPNEKLFF
TRBV5-4	-	few	TRBJ1-1	TGTGCCAGCAGCCGGGATAGCCTTTACAACACTGAAGCTTTCTTT	CASSRDSLYNTEAFF
TRBV7-3	-	-	TRBJ1-1	TGTGCCAGCAGCTTAAAGAGAGGGAACGAAGCTTTCTTT	CASSLKRGNEAFF
TRBV18	TRBD1	once	TRBJ2-3	TGTGCCAGCTCACCCCGGGACAGCGGAGGTACGCAGTATTTT	CASSPRDSGGTQYF
TRBV7-8	-	-	TRBJ2-1	TGTGCCAGCAGCTTAGTTGTCGGGATAACGGGAAATGAGCAGTTCTTC	CASSLVVGITGNEQFF
TRBV4-1	-	-	TRBJ2-7	TGCGCCAGCAGCCCCCTCAGCGGAACCCGTCGAGAGCAGTACTTC	CASSPLSGTRREQYF
TRBV4-1	TRBD2	-	TRBJ2-2	TGCGCCAGCAGGCAAAGACTAGCGGGAGTCGAGATACGGGGGGAGCTGTTTTTT	CASRQRLAGVEIRGELFF
TRBV18	-	-	TRBJ2-4	TGTGCCAGCTCACCACCGAGCACAGAAAACATTCAGTACTTC	CASSPPSTENIQYF
TRBV18	-	-	TRBJ2-7	TGTGCCAGCTCACCAGCGGGCTACGAGCAGTACTTC	CASSPAGYEQYF
TRBV28	TRBD1	once	TRBJ2-7	TGTGCCAGCAGTCTACAGACCGGGACAGTCTCCTACGAGCAGCACTTC	CASSLQTGTVSYEQHF
TRBV4-1	-	-	TRBJ1-3	TGCGCCAGCAGCCAAGAGTGGGGGGAAGTAAACACCATATATTTT	CASSQEWGEVNTIYF
TRBV6-5	-	few	TRBJ1-1	TGTGCCAGCAGTTACGAGGGTTTGTGGACTGAAGCTTTCTTT	CASSYEGLWTEAFF